This entry lists 5 T cell receptor beta chains sequenced from one sample in a study of cytomegalovirus exposure and HLA in healthy donors (dated by TCRdb to about 2017). Libraries were constructed by the immunoSEQ multiplex PCR assay. A mixture of 60 forward primers for TCR Vbeta segments and 13 reverse primers for TCR Jbeta segments was used in the multiplex PCR. TCRdb limited this immuneACCESS table to in-frame rearrangements with V and J called. A share of clones is missing; checked studies link under half to unresolved V genes, and the rest is unexplained. For this sample there are 100,000 to 150,000 clones; 80% to 85% appear just once. Clones ranked in the top ten supply less than 0.75% of the sample. The sample comprised PBMCs. These receptors originate from a man aged 18 to 30 in good health and CMV-seronegative.

The chain combines TRBV15 with TRBJ2-3; D gene uncertain. V was cut by 1 base and J by 4 bases, with 15 bases left in between. The CDR3 has 16 residues. The germline gives CDR1 LNHNV, CDR2 YYDKDF (reference sequence). The CDR3 coding sequence is TGTGCCACCAGCAGAGTTAGGCTAGTCAGTTCAGATACGCAGTATTTT. Protein product: CATSRVRLVSSDTQYF.

The count of this clone is one. The chain combines TRBV6-6 with TRBJ2-1, with a tentative D call TRBD1 (6 bases). The germline V gene has CDR1 MNHNY and CDR2 SVGAGI (reference sequence). This CDR3 is 14 amino acids long. V lost 6 bases and J 1 base, leaving 10 bases between the germline ends. CDR3 loop: CASRRQASYNEQFF. CDR3 DNA sequence: TGTGCCAGCAGACGACAGGCGTCCTACAATGAGCAGTTCTTC.

The chain uses TRBV28 and TRBJ1-1; a weak D match, TRBD1 (5 bases). Deletions cut 2 bases from V and 1 base from J, with 8 bases between. Germline loops: CDR1 MDHEN, CDR2 SYDVKM. CDR3 size: 14 residues. The CDR3: CASSLDRGNTEAFF. CDR3 nucleotides: TGTGCCAGCAGTTTAGATAGGGGGAACACTGAAGCTTTCTTT.

This clone was picked up one time. The chain has TRBV4-1 and TRBJ1-1, with D uncertain. Per germline, CDR1 MGHRA and CDR2 YSYEKL. The CDR3 consists of 13 residues. The V and J ends lost 0 bases and 7 bases respectively, with 9 bases between them. CDR3 in DNA: TGCGCCAGCAGCCAAGACAACGGGTTTGAAGCTTTCTTT. Encoded protein: CASSQDNGFEAFF.

The V gene is TRBV5-1, the J gene TRBJ1-3, with D possibly TRBD1 on 6 matching bases. The V gene lost 0 bases and the J gene lost 3 bases, with 7 bases spanning the gap. The germline V gene has CDR1 SGHRS and CDR2 YFSETQ. CDR3 size: 14 residues. CDR3 sequence: CASSLGRGGNTIYF. The CDR3 DNA is TGCGCCAGCAGCTTGGGCAGGGGTGGAAACACCATATATTTT.